The rows below give T cell receptor beta chains drawn from one sample of a study of cytomegalovirus exposure and HLA in healthy donors. The table came from immunoSEQ multiplex PCR; TCRdb's copy has only in-frame clones and leaves some out. The sample carries about 190,000 clones, more than 65% recorded once. The sequenced sample consisted of PBMCs. These receptor sequences come from a man aged 50-59 years in good health and CMV-seronegative. CDR3s include the opening cysteine and the closing phenylalanine or tryptophan. D genes are given only for firm matches. Size values are once, few and many counts, or a class for expanded clones, and some rows have none.

TRBV5-1	.	TRBJ1-3	.	CASSLAGRGSGNTIYF	TGCGCCAGCAGCTTGGCCGGGAGGGGTTCTGGAAACACCATATATTTT
TRBV7-9	TRBD2	TRBJ2-5	.	CSSSSPEGLAKETQYF	TGTTCCAGCAGCTCTCCGGAAGGACTAGCGAAGGAGACCCAGTACTTC
TRBV15	TRBD1	TRBJ1-4	.	CATERTGSEKLFF	TGTGCCACCGAACGGACAGGATCCGAAAAACTGTTTTTT
TRBV5-5	TRBD1	TRBJ1-5	.	CASSLVAGGGQPQHF	TGTGCCAGCAGCTTGGTGGCAGGGGGCGGTCAGCCCCAGCATTTT
TRBV5-6	.	TRBJ2-7	.	CASSLESGVGEQYF	TGTGCCAGCAGCTTGGAATCAGGGGTAGGTGAGCAGTACTTC
TRBV19	TRBD1	TRBJ2-5	once	CASSMGQGYQETQYF	TGTGCCAGTAGTATGGGACAGGGGTACCAAGAGACCCAGTACTTC
TRBV4-3	TRBD2	TRBJ2-5	.	CASSQITSGDQETQYF	TGCGCCAGCAGCCAGATTACTAGCGGGGATCAAGAGACCCAGTACTTC
TRBV11-3	TRBD1	TRBJ2-7	once	CASSRGQGREQYF	TGTGCCAGCAGCCGAGGACAGGGTCGGGAGCAGTACTTC
TRBV18	.	TRBJ2-2	.	CASGLRTGELFF	TGTGCCAGCGGGTTGCGGACCGGGGAGCTGTTTTTT
TRBV15	.	TRBJ1-1	once	CATSRQGWTEAFF	TGTGCCACCAGCAGACAGGGGTGGACTGAAGCTTTCTTT
TRBV5-1	.	TRBJ1-1	.	CASSSGGANTEAFF	TGCGCCAGCAGTTCCGGGGGGGCGAACACTGAAGCTTTCTTT
TRBV7-2	TRBD1	TRBJ2-1	once	CASSLQGAVQNEQFF	TGTGCCAGCAGCTTACAGGGGGCCGTTCAAAATGAGCAGTTCTTC
TRBV7-3	.	TRBJ1-1	.	CASSWSENTEAFF	TGTGCCAGCAGCTGGTCAGAAAACACTGAAGCTTTCTTT
TRBV6-4	TRBD2	TRBJ2-3	.	CASSDCKTSGGSSTDTQYF	TGTGCCAGCAGTGACTGTAAGACTAGCGGGGGGTCTAGCACAGATACGCAGTATTTT
TRBV5-1	TRBD1	TRBJ1-4	.	CASSRTGSATNEKLFF	TGCGCCAGCAGCCGGACAGGCAGTGCAACTAATGAAAAACTGTTTTTT
TRBV5-5	.	TRBJ1-5	.	CASSLRGMNQPQHF	TGTGCCAGCAGCCTTAGGGGGATGAATCAGCCCCAGCATTTT
TRBV7-9	.	TRBJ2-5	once	CASSRPGTLQETQYF	TGTGCCAGCAGCCGTCCCGGGACATTACAAGAGACCCAGTACTTC
TRBV4-3	.	TRBJ1-6	.	CASSQAVDTNSPLHF	TGCGCCAGCAGCCAAGCGGTGGACACGAATTCACCCCTCCACTTT
TRBV10-2	.	TRBJ2-1	.	CATRDMANDEQFF	TGCGCCACCAGGGACATGGCTAATGATGAGCAGTTCTTC
TRBV19	TRBD1	TRBJ1-1	once	CASSFSLGQGWTEAFF	TGTGCCAGTAGTTTTTCACTCGGACAGGGCTGGACTGAAGCTTTCTTT
TRBV7-9	.	TRBJ1-5	.	CASSSPEANQPQHF	TGTGCCAGCAGTTCCCCGGAGGCCAATCAGCCCCAGCATTTT
TRBV7-8	.	TRBJ1-5	few	CASSRGQSNQPQHF	TGTGCCAGCAGCCGAGGACAGAGCAATCAGCCCCAGCATTTT
TRBV6-1	.	TRBJ2-7	.	CASSEAGRPYEQYF	TGTGCCAGCAGTGAAGCAGGGAGGCCCTACGAGCAGTACTTC
TRBV30	TRBD1	TRBJ1-6	.	CAWSEGAISPLHF	TGTGCCTGGAGCGAGGGGGCCATTTCACCCCTCCACTTT
TRBV19	TRBD2	TRBJ2-5	few	CASSIGTSGSTRDQETQYF	TGTGCCAGTAGTATAGGTACTAGCGGGTCCACTCGGGATCAAGAGACCCAGTACTTC
TRBV19	.	TRBJ1-5	once	CASSIAGGGAQPQHF	TGTGCCAGTAGTATAGCCGGGGGAGGGGCACAGCCCCAGCATTTT
TRBV7-2	.	TRBJ2-7	.	CASSLGRGFIYEQYF	TGTGCCAGCAGCTTAGGTCGGGGTTTTATTTACGAGCAGTACTTC
TRBV18	.	TRBJ1-3	.	CASSPWPSVRDGNTIYF	TGTGCCAGCTCACCATGGCCCTCGGTCAGGGATGGAAACACCATATATTTT
TRBV6-1	TRBD1	TRBJ1-6	.	CASSEGAGGAFSSPLHF	TGTGCCAGCAGTGAAGGGGCAGGGGGCGCGTTTTCGTCACCCCTCCACTTT
TRBV27	TRBD1	TRBJ2-5	.	CASKPGTVFQETQYF	TGTGCCAGCAAGCCAGGGACAGTCTTCCAAGAGACCCAGTACTTC
TRBV18	.	TRBJ1-5	.	CASSTRGNQPQHF	TGTGCCAGCTCCACACGGGGGAATCAGCCCCAGCATTTT
TRBV6-5	TRBD1	TRBJ1-5	.	CASRITGTGDQPQHF	TGTGCCAGCAGGATTACCGGGACAGGGGATCAGCCCCAGCATTTT
TRBV15	.	TRBJ2-3	.	CATSRVGGAPDTQYF	TGTGCCACCAGCAGAGTAGGGGGGGCCCCAGATACGCAGTATTTT
TRBV7-7	.	TRBJ2-1	.	CASSSNLGGEQFF	TGTGCCAGCAGCTCTAACCTCGGCGGGGAGCAGTTCTTC
TRBV7-2	TRBD2	TRBJ2-7	.	CASTRGGAFEQYF	TGTGCCAGCACCCGCGGGGGGGCCTTCGAGCAGTACTTC
TRBV6-5	.	TRBJ1-1	.	CASSYSMPGMNTEAFF	TGTGCCAGCAGTTACTCGATGCCGGGGATGAACACTGAAGCTTTCTTT
TRBV19	TRBD1	TRBJ1-6	.	CASRSGTEYNSPLHF	TGTGCCAGTAGGTCCGGGACAGAGTATAATTCACCCCTCCACTTT
TRBV19	.	TRBJ1-2	.	CASTSRVAGYTF	TGTGCCAGTACTTCAAGGGTAGCGGGCTACACCTTC
TRBV5-1	.	TRBJ1-4	.	CASSLEIGGSSSNEKLFF	TGCGCCAGCAGCTTGGAAATCGGGGGATCCTCCTCGAATGAAAAACTGTTTTTT
TRBV6-5	TRBD2	TRBJ2-5	.	CASSYRRAGLRETQYF	TGTGCCAGCAGTTACCGAAGAGCGGGGTTAAGGGAGACCCAGTACTTC
TRBV7-7	TRBD1	TRBJ2-7	.	CASSINRGPFYEQYF	TGTGCCAGCAGCATTAACAGGGGACCGTTCTACGAGCAGTACTTC
TRBV13	.	TRBJ2-1	.	CASSLERGASNEQFF	TGTGCCAGCAGCTTAGAACGGGGGGCCAGCAATGAGCAGTTCTTC
TRBV5-4	TRBD1	TRBJ2-7	once	CASSLGDRGFDGQYF	TGTGCCAGCAGCTTGGGAGACAGGGGGTTCGATGGGCAGTACTTC
TRBV4-1	TRBD2	TRBJ2-5	.	CASSPGTSGGEEYF	TGCGCCAGCAGCCCCGGGACTAGCGGGGGCGAAGAGTACTTC
TRBV2	.	TRBJ1-5	few	CASTKGGELGQPQHF	TGTGCCAGCACGAAGGGCGGGGAGCTGGGTCAGCCCCAGCATTTT
TRBV4-1	TRBD1	TRBJ2-4	.	CASSQDMRDRGRSLAKNIQYF	TGCGCCAGCAGCCAAGATATGAGGGACAGGGGGCGAAGTTTGGCCAAAAACATTCAGTACTTC
TRBV25-1	TRBD2	TRBJ2-3	once	CASSEFVAGAHTQYF	TGTGCCAGCAGTGAATTCGTAGCGGGGGCTCATACGCAGTATTTT
TRBV7-2	.	TRBJ2-1	.	CASSVQVLRRNEQFF	TGTGCCAGCAGCGTACAGGTTCTTCGTAGGAATGAGCAGTTCTTC